The rows below give T cell receptor beta chains drawn from one sample of a study of post-analysis software for immune sequencing data. TCRdb reprocessed the PCR reads via MiXCR and lists one record per CDR3 protein. Here the sample spans fewer than 600,000 distinct CDR3 sequences, under 55% being singletons. The sequenced sample consisted of blood. Receptor source: a girl under 18 with multiple sclerosis. The CDR3 runs from the conserved cysteine through the conserved F or W. The D gene is left open where the match is weak. Expanded clones are given a class, and other clones once, few, many or no size at all.

d_gene	v_gene	abundance	j_gene	CDR3aa
TRBD2	TRBV12-3/TRBV12-4	few	TRBJ2-5	CASRWAGDGTQYF
-	TRBV11-2	few	TRBJ1-2	CASSLETARYGYTF
TRBD2	TRBV9	many	TRBJ2-1	CASSAGTNSYNEQFF
-	TRBV2	-	TRBJ2-7	CASGTTPHLGSYEQYF
-	TRBV6-1	-	TRBJ2-7	CASKYRDLYEQYF
-	TRBV2	-	TRBJ2-2	CASSLEGGGELFF
TRBD2	TRBV7-6	-	TRBJ2-7	CASSEGSGGQYEQYF
-	TRBV27	-	TRBJ1-5	CASSLSGFGNQPQHF
TRBD1	TRBV7-9	-	-	CASSPAQGAGLYEQYF
-	TRBV6-5	-	TRBJ2-1	CASSYARDARWDYNEQFF
TRBD2	TRBV9	-	TRBJ2-3	CASSVGYRLAGDLDTQYF
TRBD2	TRBV7-9	-	TRBJ2-1	CASSSSLSGRGNEQFF
TRBD1	TRBV6-5	-	TRBJ2-7	CASSRGQSRAYEQYF
TRBD2	TRBV3-1	few	TRBJ2-5	CASSPGTSGIQETQYF
TRBD1	TRBV6-5	few	TRBJ2-7	CASSYSFPGQGIPYEQYF